This T cell receptor beta chain was captured by sequencing in a study of shared clonotypes between healthy human individuals (dated by TCRdb to the early 2020s). Looking at the study overall: The cohort included three men and a couple of women between 18 and 49 years of age. Libraries were prepared and TCR repertoires were sequenced by different laboratories using diverse techniques, in order to increase sequencing depth and limit assay-specific biases. Each donor's leukapheresis produced roughly between roughly 0.94 and 9.5 billion PBMCs. Blood TCR repertoires of roughly five healthy adults were deeply sequenced to estimate repertoire size and the extent of clonotype sharing between individuals. For each donor, CD4 naive and CD4 memory were each given three plates, CD8 naive was given two plates, and CD8 memory was given one plate.

TCR CDR3 regions were amplified from genomic DNA by multiplex PCR using the deep immunoSEQ assay. Extracted genomic DNA from each cell subset was spread evenly across all wells of several immunoSEQ 96-well plates, with each plate serving as a replicate. Each replicate PCR for sorted subsets received about 0.2 ug genomic DNA, equal to about 30,000 T cell genomes. The purified libraries were quantified using a Qubit 3.0 fluorometer, sized with a Bioanalyzer 2100, and then quantified again using the KAPA Library Quantification kit. Every immunoSEQ 96-well plate was sequenced on a separate single-read 150-cycle Illumina NextSeq 550 flow cell. The original methods were these. Because only junctional sequences without quality scores were contained in the immunoSEQ output, filtering matching that applied to full-length reads could not be performed. To assign V/J genes and CDR3, sequences were annotated using PyIR, a Python wrapper for IgBLAST v1.9, with IMGT germline references. Reads were filtered out if the reads had weak V/J assignments (E-value above 1e-6), no CDR3, stop codons, out-of-frame junctions, or ambiguous translated residues. V3J clonotypes were defined as sequences sharing an identical inferred V gene, J gene, and CDR3 amino acid sequence. Percentage overlap between repertoires was calculated by dividing the number of shared unique clonotypes by the size of the smaller repertoire. RTK rarefaction, the Chao1 estimator, and Recon v2.1 estimates of unobserved clonotypes were used to assess repertoire richness. Generation probabilities were computed with OLGA for all TCRbeta clonotypes obtained by the gDNA method from several donors. TCRdb re-hosts the immuneACCESS table, in-frame sequences only. Its copies lack some clones; in the studies checked, an unresolved V gene accounts for under half of them, and the cause for the rest is not known. V, J and clone size derive from that table, while D and trimming were established from the DNA sequence. This sample is represented by roughly 2.6 million clones; approximately 90% of them were singletons. Of the sample, about 0.13% falls within the top ten clones.

The germline V gene yields SGHTA for CDR1 and FQGTGA for CDR2. Including the terminal cysteine and phenylalanine, the CDR3 comprises 13 residues. Only the CDR3 part of the read is kept: 39 bases, read in frame from the first base. V gives up 3 bases and J gives up 4 bases, and the segment between their germline ends measures 9 bases. Here is what the overall study found, with its caveats: Incomplete sequencing was indicated by rarefaction of sorted-subset datasets, despite the large sequencing depth. The small number of donors limited the genetic and exposure-history diversity represented. Sharing across four donors was observed for about 5% of naive CD4, less than 4% of naive CD8, over 2% of memory CD4, and about 0.38% of memory CD8 clonotypes. Naive subsets generally had larger estimated clonotype richness than memory subsets. Sampling was restricted to blood, and TCR repertoires in tissue are likely to differ from TCR repertoires in blood. Compared with non-shared clonotypes, clonotypes shared by all four sorted-subset donors had higher generation probabilities. Based on pairwise subsampling, the degree of clonotype sharing among donors was expected to be affected by sequencing depth.

This clone was seen only once. Its antigen remains undetermined. No per-base quality is available; no much larger clone lies one base away. Donors were healthy HIV-negative adults with no recently reported acute infections or vaccinations. Only Caucasian adults living in Nashville, Tennessee, USA were represented among the donors. Magnetic negative selection was used to enrich CD4+ T cells, after which naive cells were positively selected on CD45RA and the negative fraction became the memory subset. Blood was obtained by leukapheresis, after which PBMCs were separated by Ficoll-Histopaque density gradient centrifugation and cryopreserved in liquid nitrogen vapor phase. Analytical flow cytometry was used to check the purity and quantity of each magnetically sorted T cell population. From each sorted fraction, genomic DNA was isolated and quantified by UV absorbance on a Nanodrop 2000c.

The rearranged chain carries TRBV7-3 and TRBJ1-1, with the D gene uncertain. The sequence was collected from a man between 18 and 35 years old in good health. Sequencing was carried out using naive CD4+ T cells sorted from blood. The cell subset or site label, as the study defines it: CD45RA+ positively selected. The DNA sequence reads TGTGCCAGCAGCTTGGTAGAGGGCACTGAAGCTTTCTTT. This is translated as CASSLVEGTEAFF.